The 25 T cell receptor beta chains in this list originate from one sample, sequenced in a study of graft-versus-host responses after intestinal transplantation. Their recognized antigens are unknown. Clones were read by immunoSEQ multiplex PCR, and TCRdb kept only the in-frame ones, dropping some. The sample carries about 110,000 clones, around 90% recorded once. Specimen: unstimulated CD4+ T cells sorted from spleen or lymph node cells, collected before transplant. These receptors all come from a human donor who was the organ donor for an intestinal transplant.

The genes are TRBV19 and TRBJ2-7; 8 bases match TRBD2. With V trimmed by 5 bases and J by 6 bases, 12 bases remained unmatched. Germline V CDR1 and CDR2: LNHDA, SQIVND (reference sequence). The CDR3 runs to 15 residues. The CDR3 DNA is TGTGCCAGTAGTGCAACAGGGAGTAGCGGGATCGAGCAGTACTTC. It yields the protein CASSATGSSGIEQYF.

The chain carries TRBV28 and TRBJ1-4, with D perhaps matching TRBD1 (5 bases). There are 14 residues in the CDR3. V shed 2 bases and J shed 8 bases, with 12 bases lying between them. Germline V lookup: CDR1 MDHEN, CDR2 SYDVKM. The CDR3 sequence: CASSLGRVNEKLFF. Written as DNA, the CDR3 is TGTGCCAGCAGTTTAGGCAGGGTAAACGAAAAACTGTTTTTT.

DNA for the CDR3: TGTGCCTGGAGTGTAAGACTGCAGATTAACTATGGCTACACCTTC. It yields the protein CAWSVRLQINYGYTF. V and J are TRBV30 and TRBJ1-2; D ambiguous. Germline-derived CDR1 and CDR2 are GTSNPN and SVGIG (reference sequence). V lost 0 bases, J lost 1 base, and 12 bases lay in between. This CDR3 comprises 15 residues. The variable domain in full, completed from reference TRBV30 and TRBJ1-2, reads SQTIHQWPATLVQPVGSPLSLECTVEGTSNPNLYWYRQAAGRGLQLLFYSVGIGQISSEVPQNLSASRPQDRQFILSSKKLLLSDSGFYLCAWSVRLQINYGYTFGSGTRLTVV.

The V and J genes are TRBV11-3 and TRBJ2-2, with TRBD2 matching over 9 bases. With 1 base clipped from V and 7 bases from J, the junction kept 10 bases outside the gene matches. This CDR3 region has 17 residues. Germline V gene data show CDR1 as SGHNT and CDR2 as YENEEA. This CDR3 is CASSLASSGTGIGELFF. CDR3 DNA sequence: TGTGCCAGCAGCTTAGCGTCTAGCGGGACCGGAATCGGGGAGCTGTTTTTT.

The V and J genes are TRBV28 and TRBJ1-4; the D is unclear. This CDR3 has 13 amino acids. V was trimmed by 6 bases and J by 8 bases, leaving 13 bases between them. The germline CDR1 and CDR2 sequences are MDHEN and SYDVKM. The CDR3 sequence: CASRASMMEKLFF. The CDR3 DNA reads TGTGCCAGCAGGGCCTCCATGATGGAAAAACTGTTTTTT.

V is TRBV27 and J is TRBJ2-7, with a tentative D call TRBD1 (6 bases). There are 14 residues in the CDR3. Trimming removed 2 bases from V and 3 bases from J, with 11 bases in between. From germline, CDR1 is MNHEY and CDR2 SMNVEV (reference sequence). CDR3 sequence reads: CASSLLGRGYEQYF. The CDR3 DNA reads TGTGCCAGCAGTTTACTGGGCAGGGGCTACGAGCAGTACTTC.

The gene calls are TRBV9 and TRBJ1-2, with TRBD1 matching over 8 bases. Germline assignment: CDR1 SGDLS and CDR2 YYNGEE. V gave up 0 bases and J gave up 3 bases; unmatched junction bases: 4. This CDR3 region has 15 residues. Written as DNA, the CDR3 is TGTGCCAGCAGCGTAGTGCCAGGGGGCGACTATGGCTACACCTTC. Its translation: CASSVVPGGDYGYTF.

This CDR3 reads CASSEMTPPVETQYF. The CDR3, as DNA: TGCGCCAGCAGCGAGATGACCCCGCCCGTCGAGACCCAGTACTTC. The chain is built from TRBV5-1 and TRBJ2-5; D is undetermined. Germline CDR1 reads SGHRS; CDR2 reads YFSETQ. Trimming stripped 4 bases from V and 5 bases from J, with 18 bases between. The CDR3 totals 15 residues.

This sequence joins TRBV2 and TRBJ1-5; TRBD1 matches 9 bases. This CDR3 spans 20 amino acids. Trimming removed 6 bases from V and 0 bases from J; junction bases left unmatched: 18. Germline V gives CDR1 SNHLY, CDR2 FYNNEI. The CDR3 nucleotides are TGTGCCAGCAGCAAGAGCGGCGGACAGGGGATTCGGTATAGCAATCAGCCCCAGCATTTT. Translating gives CASSKSGGQGIRYSNQPQHF.

The rearrangement joins TRBV7-3 to TRBJ2-5, with TRBD2 matching over 10 bases. Germline loops: CDR1 SGHTA, CDR2 FQGTGA. The CDR3 loop spans 14 amino acids. The V segment lost 6 bases and the J segment 4 bases; nucleotides outside the gene matches: 5. CDR3 coding DNA: TGTGCCAGCAGTCGACTAGCGGGTGGAGAGACCCAGTACTTC. It specifies CASSRLAGGETQYF.

This chain uses TRBV6-5 with TRBJ1-2, with 7 bases lining up with TRBD1. Germline CDR1 MNHEY, CDR2 SVGAGI. V was pared by 2 bases and J by 8 bases, with 5 bases of the junction left unmatched. This CDR3 has 13 residues. DNA of the CDR3: TGTGCCAGCAGTTACCGACAGGGTCTGGGCTACACCTTC. It encodes CASSYRQGLGYTF.

This clone was counted only a few times. This chain links TRBV6-5 with TRBJ2-5, with a weak D call TRBD2 (6 bases). V was pared by 0 bases and J by 5 bases, with 13 bases between. There are 15 residues in the CDR3. The germline CDR1 and CDR2 sequences are MNHEY and SVGAGI. The CDR3 region has the DNA TGTGCCAGCAGTTACTCCGCTGGACTATCTGAGACCCAGTACTTC. It translates to CASSYSAGLSETQYF.

This clone has a single count. This rearrangement joins TRBV4-1 to TRBJ2-7; D unresolved. This CDR3 comprises 14 residues. Germline CDR1 MGHRA, CDR2 YSYEKL. With 3 bases removed from V and 3 bases from J, the gap between germline ends came to 12 bases. The CDR3 spells CASSHPAKGYEQYF. The CDR3 DNA reads as TGCGCCAGCAGCCACCCGGCGAAGGGCTACGAGCAGTACTTC.

The chain employs TRBV7-3 and TRBJ2-3; TRBD2 agrees at 13 bases. After removal of 5 bases from V and 1 base from J, the junction contained 3 bases not matched to a gene. This CDR3 has 16 amino acids. CDR1 is SGHTA, CDR2 FQGTGA, per germline. CDR3 in amino acids: CASSLTSGRGTDTQYF. The DNA of the CDR3 is TGTGCCAGCAGCCTTACTAGCGGGAGGGGCACAGATACGCAGTATTTT.

The chain recombines TRBV19 with TRBJ1-3; a weak D match, TRBD1 (5 bases). Germline CDR1 reads LNHDA; CDR2 reads SQIVND (reference sequence). The CDR3 covers 14 residues. Trimming stripped 10 bases from V and 0 bases from J, with 13 bases between. The CDR3, as DNA: TGTGCCACCGGGACGTCTCGCTCTGGAAACACCATATATTTT. Amino acid sequence: CATGTSRSGNTIYF.

V usage is TRBV30 and J usage is TRBJ2-3; D uncertain. The CDR3 is 13 amino acids. Germline CDR1 GTSNPN, CDR2 SVGIG (reference sequence). Between the trimmed V and J ends, which lost 0 bases and 4 bases, there was a span of 8 bases. As DNA, the CDR3 is TGTGCCTGGAGTGTAGACAATGCAGATACGCAGTATTTT. This codes for CAWSVDNADTQYF.

The chain combines TRBV5-1 with TRBJ2-7; D remains unclear. The CDR3 is 14 amino acids. Germline-derived CDR1 and CDR2 are SGHRS and YFSETQ. V shed 1 base and J shed 2 bases, with 10 bases lying between them. The CDR3 DNA reads as TGCGCCAGCAGCTTGCTGGGCGGCCCCTACGAGCAGTACTTC. It codes for CASSLLGGPYEQYF.

V gene TRBV2 combines with J gene TRBJ1-2, with 9 bases aligning to TRBD1. V lost 6 bases, J lost 4 bases, and 9 bases stayed unmatched. The germline V gene has CDR1 SNHLY and CDR2 FYNNEI. There are 15 residues in the CDR3. CDR3 bases: TGTGCCAGCAGCCCGGACAGGGGAGAAGGCTATGGCTACACCTTC. Its translation: CASSPDRGEGYGYTF.

The rearrangement joins TRBV5-1 to TRBJ2-5; 9 bases map to TRBD1. CDR1 is SGHRS, CDR2 YFSETQ, per germline. The junction had 12 bases not matched to a gene; V was cut back by 5 bases and J by 7 bases. There are 15 residues in the CDR3. Here the CDR3 reads CASSPEFGQGRTQYF. CDR3 bases: TGCGCCAGCAGTCCCGAATTCGGACAGGGGCGGACCCAGTACTTC.

The chain carries TRBV5-4 and TRBJ2-5; 7 positions agree with TRBD1. After removal of 7 bases from V and 5 bases from J, the junction contained 5 bases not matched to a gene. The CDR3 runs to 12 residues. Germline CDR1 and CDR2: SGHNT and YYREEE (reference sequence). CDR3 amino acids: CASQQGSETQYF. The CDR3 DNA reads TGTGCCAGCCAACAGGGGAGCGAGACCCAGTACTTC.

The rearrangement links TRBV5-1 to TRBJ2-7, with D maybe TRBD1 (5 bases). Germline CDR1 reads SGHRS; CDR2 reads YFSETQ. The CDR3 is made up of 12 amino acids. V lost 3 bases and J lost 2, with 6 bases in between. The CDR3 bases are TGCGCCAGCAGCTCGGACACCTACGAGCAGTACTTC. Translated: CASSSDTYEQYF.

The chain employs TRBV30 and TRBJ2-7; D is perhaps TRBD1 (7 bases). This CDR3 is built from 16 residues. Trimming cost V 4 bases and J 4 bases, with 23 bases left between them. Germline CDR1 reads GTSNPN; CDR2 reads SVGIG (reference sequence). For the CDR3, the DNA is TGTGCCTGGACTACTAAGACAGGGAGGCCACTATACGAGCAGTACTTC. Translation gives CAWTTKTGRPLYEQYF.

The sample holds a few counts of this clone. V and J are TRBV19 and TRBJ2-3; tentative D call: TRBD1 (5 bases). Deletions cut 6 bases from V and 2 bases from J, with 15 bases between. This CDR3 contains 15 residues. Germline CDR1 and CDR2: LNHDA and SQIVND (reference sequence). CDR3 sequence: CASRVDSLTTDTQYF. CDR3 nucleotides: TGTGCCAGTAGAGTCGACAGCCTGACCACAGATACGCAGTATTTT.

The chain joins TRBV18 to TRBJ2-7; 8 positions agree with TRBD1. With 2 bases clipped from V and 2 bases from J, the junction kept 2 bases outside the gene matches. Germline CDR1 and CDR2: KGHSH and LQKENI. This CDR3 is built from 14 residues. CDR3: CASSPGQGTYEQYF. CDR3 in DNA: TGTGCCAGCTCACCAGGACAGGGCACCTACGAGCAGTACTTC.

The chain carries TRBV7-4 and TRBJ2-3; 10 bases are shared with TRBD2. The CDR3 has 18 amino acids. Trimming at V came to 6 bases and at J to 5 bases, leaving 17 bases not matched to a gene. Germline loops: CDR1 SGHVT, CDR2 SQSDAQ. CDR3 region: CASRPFLGQREGVDTQYF. DNA of the CDR3: TGTGCCAGCAGACCCTTCTTGGGCCAGCGGGAGGGAGTAGATACGCAGTATTTT. Complete variable domain (other parts from reference TRBV7-4 and TRBJ2-3): GAGVSQSPRYKVAKRGRDVALRCDSISGHVTLYWYRQTLGQGSEVLTYSQSDAQRDKSGRPSGRFSAERPERSVSTLKIQRTEQGDSAVYLCASRPFLGQREGVDTQYFGPGTRLTVL.